What follows is one T cell receptor (beta chain) and its context. Its target is not known. This specimen belongs to a study of T cell responses to AZD1222 COVID-19 vaccine. Study-level findings and limits: Only five to seven AZD1222 recipients were seropositive at baseline. Repertoires were collected only later (after the peak T cell response had occurred). Possibly, clonal diversity was underestimated; donors were largely white British and included more females. Nearly half of spike-specific TCRs reportedly target unmutated variant regions.

Some clones are missing from TCRdb's copy, which holds only in-frame ones; the method was immunoSEQ multiplex PCR. The sample records 100,000 to 150,000 clones, about nine tenths being singletons. The germline gives CDR1 LGHDT, CDR2 YNNKEL (reference sequence). With 4 bases removed from V and 1 base from J, the gap between germline ends came to 14 bases. CDR3 length: 15 residues. The rearrangement links TRBV3-1 (or the pseudogene TRBV3-2) to TRBJ2-7, with D perhaps matching TRBD1 or TRBD2 (5 bases each). Sequencing was performed on peripheral blood, taken on day 0 of MenACWY control vaccination. The sequence came from an adult in good health. CDR3 in DNA: TGTGCCAGCAGCCCCACAGGCTCGGGGTCCTACGAGCAGTACTTC. Its protein is CASSPTGSGSYEQYF.